The clone carrying this T cell receptor (beta chain) was counted only a few times. This record belongs to a study of patients and donors after allogeneic stem cell transplantation. MiXCR was run by TCRdb on the RT-PCR reads, yielding one entry per CDR3 protein. The table includes hundreds of thousands of distinct CDR3 sequences, roughly 38% detected once. This CDR3 region has 12 residues. The specimen was blood, either unsorted or a sorted T cell fraction (not recorded which). The V and J genes are TRBV21-1 and TRBJ1-5. TRBV21-1 corresponds to a pseudogene. This sequence originates from a human donor who was either an allogeneic HSCT recipient or a stem cell or donor lymphocyte infusion donor (not recorded which). It is not recorded whose cells these are; they may come from a transplant donor. CDR3 in DNA: TGTGCCAGCATTTCCTCAGGTCAGCCCCAGCATTTT. This codes for CASISSGQPQHF.